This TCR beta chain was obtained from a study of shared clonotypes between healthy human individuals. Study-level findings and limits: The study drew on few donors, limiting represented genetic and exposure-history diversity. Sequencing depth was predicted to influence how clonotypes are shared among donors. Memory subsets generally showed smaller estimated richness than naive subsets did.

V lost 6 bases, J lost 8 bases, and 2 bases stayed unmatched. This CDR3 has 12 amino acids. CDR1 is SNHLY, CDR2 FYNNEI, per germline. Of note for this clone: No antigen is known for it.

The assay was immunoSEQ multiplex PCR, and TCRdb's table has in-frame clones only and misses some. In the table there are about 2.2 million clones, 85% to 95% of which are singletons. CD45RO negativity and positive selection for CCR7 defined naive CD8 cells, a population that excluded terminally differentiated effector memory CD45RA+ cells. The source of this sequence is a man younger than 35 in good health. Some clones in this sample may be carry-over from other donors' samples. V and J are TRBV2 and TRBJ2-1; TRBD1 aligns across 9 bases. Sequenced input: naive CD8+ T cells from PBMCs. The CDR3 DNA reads TGTGCCAGCAGATGGACAGGGGATGAGCAGTTCTTC. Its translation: CASRWTGDEQFF.